What follows are 6 T cell receptor beta chains derived from one specimen sequenced in a study of technical replicates of blood from a handful of donors. Using immunoSEQ multiplex PCR, the repertoire was profiled, and TCRdb retains in-frame clones only, with some absent. The data contain 50,000 to 70,000 clones, 91% of them seen just once; the ten biggest clones take up about 3.9%. The source material was PBMCs. These receptor sequences come from a human donor in good health. Some clones in this sample may be carry-over from other donors' samples.

The chain links TRBV5-5 to TRBJ1-2; tentatively, D is TRBD1 (6 bases). Trimming cost V 3 bases and J 3 bases, with 18 bases left between them. Looked up from germline, CDR1 is SGHKS and CDR2 is YYEKEE (reference sequence). The CDR3 is made up of 16 amino acids. The CDR3 sequence is CASSWGRFGKDYGYTF. Here the CDR3 DNA reads TGTGCCAGCAGCTGGGGGCGGTTTGGTAAGGACTATGGCTACACCTTC.

V usage is TRBV5-1 and J usage is TRBJ2-5; 12 bases match TRBD1. Losses at the gene ends were 4 bases for V and 5 bases for J; bases not matched to a gene: 6. Germline CDR1 SGHRS, CDR2 YFSETQ. There are 15 residues in the CDR3. The DNA of the CDR3 is TGCGCCAGCAGCGCCGGGACAGGGGGCTTGGAGACCCAGTACTTC. It translates to CASSAGTGGLETQYF.

This clone was seen just once. The CDR3: CASSYYSGTSEYEQYF. The CDR3 DNA is TGTGCCAGCAGTTACTACTCCGGGACTAGCGAATACGAGCAGTACTTC. The J gene is TRBJ2-7, the V gene TRBV6-5; TRBD2 aligns across 10 bases. This CDR3 spans 16 amino acids. With V trimmed by 1 base and J by 4 bases, 7 bases remained unmatched. Germline-derived CDR1 and CDR2 are MNHEY and SVGAGI.

The chain is built from TRBV6-5 and TRBJ2-7; TRBD1 agrees at 7 bases. Germline values: CDR1 MNHEY, CDR2 SVGAGI. V gave up 5 bases and J gave up 6 bases; unmatched junction bases: 4. The CDR3 runs 12 residues. DNA for the CDR3: TGTGCCAGCAGTACGACAGGGTTCGAGCAGTACTTC. Protein product: CASSTTGFEQYF.

The V call is TRBV23-1, the J call TRBJ1-5; D possibly corresponds to TRBD1 (6 bases). TRBV23-1 is given ORF status, its function remaining uncertain. CDR3 length: 16 residues. Trimming stripped 4 bases from V and 3 bases from J, with 16 bases between. CDR3 nucleotides: TGCGCCAGCAGTCTCCCCCCGGGGGGCTCCAATCAGCCCCAGCATTTT. Translated: CASSLPPGGSNQPQHF.

J is TRBJ2-5 and V is TRBV7-3; TRBD2 matches 7 bases. V trimming: 1 base; J trimming: 2 bases; junction bases outside the gene matches: 4. Looked up from germline, CDR1 is SGHTA and CDR2 is FQGTGA. The length of the CDR3 is 15 residues. The CDR3 bases are TGTGCCAGCAGCTTAAATTGGGGGGGACAAGAGACCCAGTACTTC. This translates into CASSLNWGGQETQYF.